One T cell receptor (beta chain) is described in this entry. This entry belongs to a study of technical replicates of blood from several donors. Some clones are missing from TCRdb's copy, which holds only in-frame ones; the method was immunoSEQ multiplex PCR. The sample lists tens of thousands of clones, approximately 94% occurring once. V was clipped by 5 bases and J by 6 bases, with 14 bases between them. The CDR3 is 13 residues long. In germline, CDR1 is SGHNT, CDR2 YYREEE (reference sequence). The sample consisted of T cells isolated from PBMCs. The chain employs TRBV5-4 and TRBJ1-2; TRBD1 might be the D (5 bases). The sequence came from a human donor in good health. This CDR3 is CASSTDSRNGYTF. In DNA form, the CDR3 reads TGTGCCAGCAGTACCGACAGCCGGAATGGCTACACCTTC.